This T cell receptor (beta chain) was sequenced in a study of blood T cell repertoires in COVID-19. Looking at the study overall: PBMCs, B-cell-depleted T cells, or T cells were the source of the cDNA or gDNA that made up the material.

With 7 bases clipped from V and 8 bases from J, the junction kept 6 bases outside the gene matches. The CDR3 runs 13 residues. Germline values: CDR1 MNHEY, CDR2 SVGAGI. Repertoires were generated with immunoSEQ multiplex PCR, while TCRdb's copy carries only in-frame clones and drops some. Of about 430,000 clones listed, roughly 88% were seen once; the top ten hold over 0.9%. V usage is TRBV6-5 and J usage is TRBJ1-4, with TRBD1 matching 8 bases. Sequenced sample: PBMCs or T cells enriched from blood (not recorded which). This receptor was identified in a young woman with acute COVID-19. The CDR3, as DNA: TGTGCCAGCAACCAGGGGGCTGGGGAAAAACTGTTTTTT. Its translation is CASNQGAGEKLFF.